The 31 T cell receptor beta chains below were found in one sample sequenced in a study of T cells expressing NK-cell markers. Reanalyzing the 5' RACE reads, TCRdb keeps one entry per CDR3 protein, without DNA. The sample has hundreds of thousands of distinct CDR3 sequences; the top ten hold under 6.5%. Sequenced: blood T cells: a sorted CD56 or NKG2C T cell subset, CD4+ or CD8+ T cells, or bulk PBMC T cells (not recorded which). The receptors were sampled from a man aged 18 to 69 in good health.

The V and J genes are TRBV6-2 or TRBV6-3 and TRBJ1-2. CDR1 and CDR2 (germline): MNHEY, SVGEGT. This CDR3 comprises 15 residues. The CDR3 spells CASRKPAQGRDGYTF.

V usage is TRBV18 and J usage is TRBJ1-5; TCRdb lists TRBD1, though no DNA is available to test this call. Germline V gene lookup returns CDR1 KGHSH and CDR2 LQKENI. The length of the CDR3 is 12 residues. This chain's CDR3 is CASSPPWGAQHF.

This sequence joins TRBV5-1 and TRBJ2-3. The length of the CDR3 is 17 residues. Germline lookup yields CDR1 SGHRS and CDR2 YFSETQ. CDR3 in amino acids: CASSLVLAGINTDTQYF.

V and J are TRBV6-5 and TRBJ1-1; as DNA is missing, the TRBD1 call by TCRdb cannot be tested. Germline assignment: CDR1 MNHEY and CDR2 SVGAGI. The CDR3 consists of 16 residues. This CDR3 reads CASSSNRGKTNTEAFF.

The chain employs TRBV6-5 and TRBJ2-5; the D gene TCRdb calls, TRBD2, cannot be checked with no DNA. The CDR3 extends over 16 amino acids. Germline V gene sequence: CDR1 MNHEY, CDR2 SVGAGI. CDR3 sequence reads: CASSTLAGGLRETQYF.

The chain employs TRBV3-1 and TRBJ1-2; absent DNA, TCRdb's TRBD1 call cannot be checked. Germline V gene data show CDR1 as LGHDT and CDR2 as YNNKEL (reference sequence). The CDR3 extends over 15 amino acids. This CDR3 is CASSQVGSGPYGYTF.

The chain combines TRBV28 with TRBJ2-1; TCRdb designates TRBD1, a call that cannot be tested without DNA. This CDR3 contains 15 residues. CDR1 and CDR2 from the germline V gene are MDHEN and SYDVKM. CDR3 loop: CASKSSEQGYNEQFF.

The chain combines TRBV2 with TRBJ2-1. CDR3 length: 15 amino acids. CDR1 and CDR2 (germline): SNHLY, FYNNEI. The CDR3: CASNKGLSSYNEQFF.

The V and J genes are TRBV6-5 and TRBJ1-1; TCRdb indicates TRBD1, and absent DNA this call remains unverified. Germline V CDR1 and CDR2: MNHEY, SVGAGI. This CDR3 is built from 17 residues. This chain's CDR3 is CASSYSRQGAGNTEAFF.

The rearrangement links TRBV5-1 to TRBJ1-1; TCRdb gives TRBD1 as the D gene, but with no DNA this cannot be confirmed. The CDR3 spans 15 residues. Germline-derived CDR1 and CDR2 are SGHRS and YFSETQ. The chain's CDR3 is CASSPGVLKNTEAFF.

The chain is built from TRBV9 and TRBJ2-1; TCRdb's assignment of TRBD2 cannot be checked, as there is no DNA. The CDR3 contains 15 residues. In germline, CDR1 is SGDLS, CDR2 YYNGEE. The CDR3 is CASSVGPRRINEQFF.

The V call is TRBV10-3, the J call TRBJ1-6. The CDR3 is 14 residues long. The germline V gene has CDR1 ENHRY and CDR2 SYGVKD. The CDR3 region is CAISQDYRNSPLHF.

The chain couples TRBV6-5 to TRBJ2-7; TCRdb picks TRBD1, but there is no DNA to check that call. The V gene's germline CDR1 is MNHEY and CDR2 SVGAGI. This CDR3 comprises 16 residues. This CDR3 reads CASSYRRTAPGSEQYF.

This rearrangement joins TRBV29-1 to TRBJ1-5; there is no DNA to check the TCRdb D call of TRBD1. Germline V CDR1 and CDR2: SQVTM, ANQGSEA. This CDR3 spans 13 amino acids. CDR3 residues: CSVVGGSNQPQHF.

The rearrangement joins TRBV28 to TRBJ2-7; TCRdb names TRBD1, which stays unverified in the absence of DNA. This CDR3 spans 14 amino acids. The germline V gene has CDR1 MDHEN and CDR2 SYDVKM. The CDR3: CASSTRDLGHEQYF.

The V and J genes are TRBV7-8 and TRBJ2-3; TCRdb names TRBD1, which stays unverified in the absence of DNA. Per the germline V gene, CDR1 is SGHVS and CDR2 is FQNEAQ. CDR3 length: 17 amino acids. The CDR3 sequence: CASSLSRTGASTDTQYF.

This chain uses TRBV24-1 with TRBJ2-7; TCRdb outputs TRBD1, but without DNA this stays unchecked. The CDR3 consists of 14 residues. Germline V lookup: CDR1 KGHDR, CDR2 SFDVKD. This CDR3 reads CATSSAPRRVEQYF.

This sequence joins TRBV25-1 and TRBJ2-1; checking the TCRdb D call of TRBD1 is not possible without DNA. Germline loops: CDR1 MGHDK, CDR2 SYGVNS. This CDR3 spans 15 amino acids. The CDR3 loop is CASSREGAAYNEQFF.

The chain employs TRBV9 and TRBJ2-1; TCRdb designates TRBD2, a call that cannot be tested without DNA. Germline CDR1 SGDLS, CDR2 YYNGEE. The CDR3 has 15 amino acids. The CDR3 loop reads CASSVAGTSNNEQFF.

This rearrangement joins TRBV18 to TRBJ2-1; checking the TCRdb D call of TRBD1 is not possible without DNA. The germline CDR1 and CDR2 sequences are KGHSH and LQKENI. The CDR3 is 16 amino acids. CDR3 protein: CASSLRTGIFYNEQFF.

CDR3 sequence reads: CSVGGLAADYNEQFF. The rearrangement links TRBV29-1 to TRBJ2-1; absent DNA, TCRdb's TRBD2 call cannot be checked. Germline V gene data show CDR1 as SQVTM and CDR2 as ANQGSEA. The CDR3 totals 15 residues.

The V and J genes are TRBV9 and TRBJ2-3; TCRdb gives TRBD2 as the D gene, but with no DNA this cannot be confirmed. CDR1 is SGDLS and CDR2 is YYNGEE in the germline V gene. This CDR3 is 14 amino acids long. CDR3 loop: CASTRVLTTDTQYF.

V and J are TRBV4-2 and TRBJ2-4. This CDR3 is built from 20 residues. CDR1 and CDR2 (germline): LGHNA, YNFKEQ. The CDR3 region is CASSQESLFLGELAKNIQYF.

This chain's CDR3 is CASSHRSGGEKLFF. V is TRBV4-1 and J is TRBJ1-4. This CDR3 spans 14 amino acids. Germline V gives CDR1 MGHRA, CDR2 YSYEKL.

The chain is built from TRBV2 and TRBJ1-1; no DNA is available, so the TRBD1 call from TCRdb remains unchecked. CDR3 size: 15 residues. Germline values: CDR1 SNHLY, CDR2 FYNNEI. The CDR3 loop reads CASREVRGLNTEAFF.

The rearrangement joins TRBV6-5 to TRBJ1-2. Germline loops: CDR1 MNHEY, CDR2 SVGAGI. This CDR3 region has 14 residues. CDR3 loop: CASSLDRRGYGYTF.

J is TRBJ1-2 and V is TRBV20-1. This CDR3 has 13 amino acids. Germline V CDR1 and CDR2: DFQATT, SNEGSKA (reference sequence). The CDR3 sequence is CSARESIDYGYTF.

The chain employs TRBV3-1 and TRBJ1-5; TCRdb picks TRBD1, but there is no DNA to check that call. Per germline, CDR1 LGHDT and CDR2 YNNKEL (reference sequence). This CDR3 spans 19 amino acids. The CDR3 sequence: CASSPNGPGTGARNQPQHF.

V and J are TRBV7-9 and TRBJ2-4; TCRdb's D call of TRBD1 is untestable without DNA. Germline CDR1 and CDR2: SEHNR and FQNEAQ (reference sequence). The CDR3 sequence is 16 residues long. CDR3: CASSLPGQGLPNIQYF. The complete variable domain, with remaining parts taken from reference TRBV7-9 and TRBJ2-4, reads DTGVSQNPRHKITKRGQNVTFRCDPISEHNRLYWYRQTLGQGPEFLTYFQNEAQLEKSRLLSDRFSAERPKGSFSTLEIQRTEQGDSAMYLCASSLPGQGLPNIQYFGAGTRLSVL.

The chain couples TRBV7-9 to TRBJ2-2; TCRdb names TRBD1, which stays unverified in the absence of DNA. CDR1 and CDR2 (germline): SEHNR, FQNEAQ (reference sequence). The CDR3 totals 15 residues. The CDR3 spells CASTQSGGDTGELFF. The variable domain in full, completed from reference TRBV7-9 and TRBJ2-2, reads DTGVSQNPRHKITKRGQNVTFRCDPISEHNRLYWYRQTLGQGPEFLTYFQNEAQLEKSRLLSDRFSAERPKGSFSTLEIQRTEQGDSAMYLCASTQSGGDTGELFFGEGSRLTVL.

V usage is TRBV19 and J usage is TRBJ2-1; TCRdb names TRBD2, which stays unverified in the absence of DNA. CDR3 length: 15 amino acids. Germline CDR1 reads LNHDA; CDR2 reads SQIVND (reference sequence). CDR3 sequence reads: CASSIGTRRNNEQFF.